The present entry profiles one T cell receptor (beta chain) with its context. One end of the junction fails to match germline, which may point to a read error. The data stem from a study of blood T cell repertoires in COVID-19. On the study more broadly: Samples came from the United States, Italy and Spain, spanning acute and convalescent COVID-19. PBMCs, B-cell-depleted T cells, or T cells were the source of the cDNA or gDNA that made up the material.

Germline V gene data show CDR1 as MRHNA and CDR2 as SNTAGT. CDR3 length: 16 residues. In the original processing: Nucleated cell number was recorded as an estimate derived from reference gene primer amplification. Only in-frame clones appear in the TCRdb table, and some are missing; sequencing was by immunoSEQ multiplex PCR. That table is the source of V, J and clone size, and D and trimming were worked out from the DNA. Among 300,000 or so clones listed, around 90% were seen once. V is TRBV6-4 and J is TRBJ2-2, with 7 positions matching TRBD2. This receptor was taken from a man aged 65 to 85 with acute or convalescent COVID-19. Input material: peripheral blood. CDR3 sequence (DNA): TGTGCCAGCAGTTACTCGGGGGAGGGCTCGCACGGGGAGCTGTTTTTT. Amino acids: CASSYSGEGSHGELFF.